This note documents a single T cell receptor beta chain sequence. This sample is drawn from a study of T cell responses to AZD1222 COVID-19 vaccine. Only in-frame clones appear in the TCRdb table, and some are missing; sequencing was by immunoSEQ multiplex PCR. The data show roughly 100,000 clones, roughly 91% seen once. The sequenced sample was peripheral blood, obtained on day 0 of AZD1222 vaccination. The origin of this receptor is an adult in good health.

The CDR3, as DNA: TGTGCCAGCAGTCAAAAGCCAGCCTGGACTAGCGGGAGGGACGGGCAGTACTTC. Its protein product is CASSQKPAWTSGRDGQYF. The gene calls are TRBV28 and TRBJ2-7; 15 bases align to TRBD2. CDR3 length equals 18 residues. V gave up 5 bases and J gave up 9 bases; unmatched junction bases: 17. Germline-derived CDR1 and CDR2 are MDHEN and SYDVKM.